The text below deals with one TCR beta chain. This entry belongs to a study of blood T cell repertoires in COVID-19. Study background: COVID-19 samples, acute and convalescent, were from the United States, Italy and Spain.

Study processing details: How many nucleated cells were present was estimated from reference gene primer amplification. TCRdb keeps only in-frame clones here, not all; method: immunoSEQ multiplex PCR. That table furnishes V, J and clone size, whereas the DNA furnished D and trimming. The sample has 190,000 or so clones; about nine tenths are singletons. Trimming took off 6 bases at V and 6 bases at J, with 12 bases between the two ends. CDR1 is MNHEY and CDR2 is SVGAGI in the germline V gene. The CDR3 has 13 residues. The material sequenced was peripheral blood. This chain connects TRBV6-5 to TRBJ1-5; D might be TRBD1 (6 bases). The TCR comes from a man aged 40-55 years with acute or convalescent COVID-19. The CDR3 sequence is CASRFGGAQPQHF. The CDR3 DNA sequence: TGTGCCAGCAGATTTGGGGGGGCTCAGCCCCAGCATTTT.